These 15 T cell receptor beta chains share one sample of origin, sequenced in a study of type 1 regulatory T cells. Antigens for these TCRs are unknown. Via MiXCR, TCRdb re-called the reads, giving one row per CDR3 protein. The table includes roughly 25,000 distinct CDR3 sequences, 72% detected once. Sequencing was carried out using cultured T cells, either the whole culture or a sorted T cell fraction (not recorded which). Subset indicated: Tr1-enriched cell product generated in vitro against host alloantigens. These receptors came from a human donor in good health.

This chain joins TRBV19 and TRBJ1-1; 7 nucleotides line up with TRBD1. CDR3 length: 15 residues. Per the germline V gene, CDR1 is LNHDA and CDR2 is SQIVND (reference sequence). Trimming cost V 7 bases and J 3 bases; bases outside gene matches: 11. This chain's CDR3 is CASKIQGEAYTEAFF. In DNA, the CDR3 is TGTGCCAGTAAGATTCAGGGGGAGGCGTACACTGAAGCTTTCTTT.

The chain couples TRBV12-3 or TRBV12-4 to TRBJ1-5, with D possibly matching TRBD1 (5 bases). V lost 3 bases and J 6 bases, leaving 6 bases between the germline ends. The CDR3 loop spans 12 amino acids. CDR3 region: CASSFGGQPQHF. The CDR3 nucleotides are TGTGCCAGCAGTTTCGGGGGTCAGCCCCAGCATTTT.

V is TRBV7-9 and J is TRBJ2-1; D unresolved. CDR1 SEHNR and CDR2 FQNEAQ come from the germline V gene (reference sequence). The CDR3 is 12 amino acids. Trimming took off 2 bases at V and 8 bases at J, with 7 bases between the two ends. In DNA, the CDR3 is TGTGCCAGCAGCTTAAGTGGATATGAGCAGTTCTTC. It is translated as CASSLSGYEQFF.

The V call is TRBV6-1, the J call TRBJ1-2; D possibly corresponds to TRBD1 (6 bases). The V and J ends lost 6 bases and 8 bases respectively, with 22 bases between them. The CDR3 is made up of 15 amino acids. CDR1 and CDR2 (germline): MNHNS, SASEGT. As DNA, the CDR3 is TGTGCCAGCAGCCATTGGAGGACAGCCTCCTGGGGCTACACCTTC. Its protein is CASSHWRTASWGYTF.

V usage is TRBV24-1 and J usage is TRBJ2-1; TRBD2 matches 8 bases. The CDR3 spans 15 residues. Trimming cost V 6 bases and J 3 bases; bases outside gene matches: 6. The germline V gene encodes CDR1 KGHDR and CDR2 SFDVKD. The CDR3 sequence: CATSPTSGGYNEQFF. The CDR3 region has the DNA TGTGCCACCAGTCCCACTAGCGGAGGCTACAATGAGCAGTTCTTC.

V and J are TRBV3-1 and TRBJ2-3; D perhaps matches TRBD2 (6 bases). Germline CDR1 reads LGHDT; CDR2 reads YNNKEL (reference sequence). This CDR3 contains 18 residues. Trimming removed 0 bases from V and 5 bases from J, with 21 bases in between. Written as DNA, the CDR3 is TGTGCCAGCAGCCAAGATGCGAAGGCCCCGCGGGGTGAAGATACGCAGTATTTT. This translates into CASSQDAKAPRGEDTQYF.

A few counts support this clonotype. The chain is built from TRBV5-1 and TRBJ2-1, with a weak D call TRBD2 (6 bases). Germline assignment: CDR1 SGHRS and CDR2 YFSETQ. The length of the CDR3 is 17 residues. Trimming took off 4 bases at V and 7 bases at J, with 24 bases between the two ends. The CDR3 region has the DNA TGCGCCAGCAGCGGACGGACTACCTTGGGACTTACAAATGAGCAGTTCTTC. It codes for CASSGRTTLGLTNEQFF.

The chain uses TRBV27 and TRBJ2-5, with D maybe TRBD2 (5 bases). Trimming took 5 bases from V and 9 from J, leaving 19 bases between them. The length of the CDR3 is 14 residues. Germline assignment: CDR1 MNHEY and CDR2 SMNVEV (reference sequence). The CDR3 sequence: CASSPRRGIGAQYF. CDR3 nucleotide sequence: TGTGCCAGCAGTCCAAGGAGAGGAATCGGGGCCCAGTACTTC.

This clonotype came up once. The rearrangement uses TRBV11-3 and TRBJ2-7; 9 bases line up with TRBD1. The germline CDR1 and CDR2 sequences are SGHNT and YENEEA. V trimming: 4 bases; J trimming: 3 bases; junction bases outside the gene matches: 7. This CDR3 comprises 15 residues. The CDR3 coding sequence is TGTGCCAGCAGCTCCGGGACAGGGTCTGGCTACGAGCAGTACTTC. Translating gives CASSSGTGSGYEQYF.

The V and J genes are TRBV12-3 or TRBV12-4 and TRBJ2-7, with TRBD1 identical over 9 bases. Germline trimming cut 4 bases from V and 6 bases from J; bases unmatched to any gene: 10. CDR3 length: 15 amino acids. The CDR3 loop reads CASSSPGTGTTEQYF. DNA for the CDR3: TGTGCCAGCAGTTCGCCCGGGACAGGGACTACCGAGCAGTACTTC.

This clonotype was seen just once. The rearrangement joins TRBV6-6 to TRBJ2-1, with 10 nucleotides matching TRBD2. J was trimmed by 5 bases and V by 4 bases; bases with no gene match: 5. Germline loops: CDR1 MNHNY, CDR2 SVGAGI (reference sequence). The CDR3 runs to 15 residues. The CDR3 DNA sequence: TGTGCCAGCAGTTCAGCGGGGGGGCTCCACAATGAGCAGTTCTTC. Its protein product is CASSSAGGLHNEQFF.

The chain combines TRBV28 with TRBJ1-2, with 9 bases aligning to TRBD1. From germline, CDR1 is MDHEN and CDR2 SYDVKM. V lost 7 bases and J lost 7; bases outside the gene matches: 13. CDR3 length equals 15 residues. In DNA, the CDR3 is TGTGCCAGCACACTCCTCCCGGGACAGGGTGGTGGCTACACCTTC. Protein sequence: CASTLLPGQGGGYTF.

V gene TRBV2 combines with J gene TRBJ1-3; 7 bases are shared with TRBD1. Germline V lookup: CDR1 SNHLY, CDR2 FYNNEI. The V and J ends lost 6 bases and 1 base, in that order; junction bases with no gene match: 9. This CDR3 has 16 residues. CDR3 in amino acids: CASRGGQAVSGNTIYF. CDR3 nucleotides: TGTGCCAGCAGGGGCGGACAGGCCGTTTCTGGAAACACCATATATTTT.

The chain carries TRBV11-3 and TRBJ2-1; 11 bases line up with TRBD1. CDR3 size: 15 residues. Germline CDR1 is SGHNT and CDR2 is YENEEA. The V gene end was trimmed by 5 bases and the J gene end by 9 bases; junction bases not matched to a gene: 9. The CDR3 spells CASSRGQGVDGEQFF. CDR3 DNA: TGTGCCAGCAGCCGGGGACAGGGGGTAGACGGTGAGCAGTTCTTC.

The rearrangement links TRBV5-4 to TRBJ2-6; the match to TRBD1 covers 9 bases. Trimming at V came to 4 bases and at J to 4 bases, leaving 9 bases not matched to a gene. This CDR3 has 17 amino acids. CDR1 and CDR2 from the germline V gene are SGHNT and YYREEE (reference sequence). In DNA, the CDR3 is TGTGCCAGCAGCACTCGGGACAGGGACCTAGGGGCCAACGTCCTGACTTTC. Residues: CASSTRDRDLGANVLTF. The full variable domain, its missing parts supplied by reference TRBV5-4 and TRBJ2-6, is ETGVTQSPTHLIKTRGQQVTLRCSSQSGHNTVSWYQQALGQGPQFIFQYYREEENGRGNFPPRFSGLQFPNYSSELNVNALELDDSALYLCASSTRDRDLGANVLTFGAGSRLTVL.